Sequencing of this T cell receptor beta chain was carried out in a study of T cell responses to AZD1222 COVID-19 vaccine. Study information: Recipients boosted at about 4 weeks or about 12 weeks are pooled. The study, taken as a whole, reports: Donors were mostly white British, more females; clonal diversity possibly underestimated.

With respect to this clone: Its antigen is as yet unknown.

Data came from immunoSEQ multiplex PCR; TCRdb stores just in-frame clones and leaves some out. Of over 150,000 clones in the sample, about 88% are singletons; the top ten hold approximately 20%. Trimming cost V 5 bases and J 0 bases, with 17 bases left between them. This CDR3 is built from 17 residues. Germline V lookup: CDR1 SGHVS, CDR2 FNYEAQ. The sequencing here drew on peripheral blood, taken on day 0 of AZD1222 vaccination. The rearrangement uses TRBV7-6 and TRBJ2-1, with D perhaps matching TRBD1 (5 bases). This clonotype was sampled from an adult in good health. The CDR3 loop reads CASSPRARQSSYNEQFF. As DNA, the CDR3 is TGTGCCAGCAGCCCCAGGGCGCGGCAGAGCTCCTACAATGAGCAGTTCTTC.